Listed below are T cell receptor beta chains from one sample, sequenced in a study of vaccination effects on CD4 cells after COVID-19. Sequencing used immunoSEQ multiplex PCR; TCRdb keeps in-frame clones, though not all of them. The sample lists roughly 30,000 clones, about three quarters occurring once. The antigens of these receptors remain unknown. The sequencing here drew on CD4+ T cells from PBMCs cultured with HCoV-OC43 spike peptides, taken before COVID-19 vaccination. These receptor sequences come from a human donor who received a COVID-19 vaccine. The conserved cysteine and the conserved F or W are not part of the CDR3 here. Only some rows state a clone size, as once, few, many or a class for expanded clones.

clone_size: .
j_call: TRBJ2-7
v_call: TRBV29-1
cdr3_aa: SVGGVREQY

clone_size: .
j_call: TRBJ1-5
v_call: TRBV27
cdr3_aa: ASSLSRAATSNQPQH

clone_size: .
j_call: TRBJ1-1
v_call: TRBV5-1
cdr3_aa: ASSPRTANTEAF

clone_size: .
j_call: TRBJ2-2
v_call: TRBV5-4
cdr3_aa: ASSLMGLAGDAGELF

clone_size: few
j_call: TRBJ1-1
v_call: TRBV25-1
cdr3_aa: ASSEYSGVGNTEAF

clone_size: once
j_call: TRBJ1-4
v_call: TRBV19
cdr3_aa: ASFNRENEKLF

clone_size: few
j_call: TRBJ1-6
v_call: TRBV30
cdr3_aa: AWSRRGPHDSPLH

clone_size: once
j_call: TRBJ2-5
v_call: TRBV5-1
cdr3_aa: ASSFRDRGMVETQY

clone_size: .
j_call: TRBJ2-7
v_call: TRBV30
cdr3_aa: AWTSGKGLLGRQY

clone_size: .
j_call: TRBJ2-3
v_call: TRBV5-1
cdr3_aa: ASGTGTSITDTQY

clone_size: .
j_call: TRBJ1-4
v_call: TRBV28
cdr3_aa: ASSSLTGASEKLF

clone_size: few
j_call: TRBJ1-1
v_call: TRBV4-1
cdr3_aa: ASRLHKDRDSGWRAF

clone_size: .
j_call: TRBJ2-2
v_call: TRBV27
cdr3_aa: ASSFWTGGTGELF

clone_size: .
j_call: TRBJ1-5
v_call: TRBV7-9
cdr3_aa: ASSIVNQPQH

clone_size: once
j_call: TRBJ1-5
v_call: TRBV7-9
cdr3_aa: ASSLAGGNQPQH

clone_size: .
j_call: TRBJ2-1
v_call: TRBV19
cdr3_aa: ASSIVAARGHNEQF

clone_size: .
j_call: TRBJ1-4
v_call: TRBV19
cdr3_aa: ASSIDVGAGGEKLF

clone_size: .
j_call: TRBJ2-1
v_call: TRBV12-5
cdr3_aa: ASGLDRGPYNEQF

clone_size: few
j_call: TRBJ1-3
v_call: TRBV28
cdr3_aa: ASSLGILGNTIY

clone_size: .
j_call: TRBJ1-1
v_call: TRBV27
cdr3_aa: ASSFTALNTEAF

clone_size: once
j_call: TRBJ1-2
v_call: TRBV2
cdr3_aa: ALTGPLPYGYT

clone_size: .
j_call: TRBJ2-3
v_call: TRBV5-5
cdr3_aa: ASSWSGGAADTQY

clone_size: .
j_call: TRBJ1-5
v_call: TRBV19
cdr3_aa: ASSPGQTSQPQH

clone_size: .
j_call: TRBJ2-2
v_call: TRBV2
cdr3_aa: ASSAGDANTGELF

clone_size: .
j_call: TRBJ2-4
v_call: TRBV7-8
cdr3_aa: ASSLKVAGAKNIQY

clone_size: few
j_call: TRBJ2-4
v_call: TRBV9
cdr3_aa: ASSRWRDSKNIQY

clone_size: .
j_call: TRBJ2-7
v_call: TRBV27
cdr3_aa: ASTSFAPGLPGYEQY

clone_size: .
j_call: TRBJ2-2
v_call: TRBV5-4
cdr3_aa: ASSLRGAGGELF

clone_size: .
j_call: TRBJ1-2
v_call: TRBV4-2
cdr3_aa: ASSQDMGNYGYT

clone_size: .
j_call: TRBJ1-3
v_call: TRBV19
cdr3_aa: ASSQTADSYSGNTIY

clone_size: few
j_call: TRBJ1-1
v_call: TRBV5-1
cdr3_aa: ASSPGPLDTEAF

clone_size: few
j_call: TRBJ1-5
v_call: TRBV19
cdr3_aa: ASSIQQGASQPQH

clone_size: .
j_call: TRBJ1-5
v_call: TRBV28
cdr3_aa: ASILRQGRGPQH

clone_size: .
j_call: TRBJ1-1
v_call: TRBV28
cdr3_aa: ASRGTVNTEAF

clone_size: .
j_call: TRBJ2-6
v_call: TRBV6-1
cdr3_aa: ASSEAGGGANVLT

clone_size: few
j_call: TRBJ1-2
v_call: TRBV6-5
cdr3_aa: ASRTGGHNYGYT

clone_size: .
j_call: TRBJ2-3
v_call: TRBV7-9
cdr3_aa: ASSLDRRGDTQY